These 20 T cell receptor beta chains originate from one sample sequenced in a study of blood T cell repertoires in COVID-19 (dated by TCRdb to the early 2020s). The library was prepared using the immunoSEQ multiplex PCR assay. TCRdb obtained this table from immuneACCESS and retained in-frame rearrangements with V and J assigned. These tables miss some clones; where compared with another copy, unresolved V genes account for less than half of the shortfall, and the remainder is unexplained. This sample is represented by over 150,000 clones; 70% to 80% of them were singletons. Together, the top ten hold around 11% of the sample. The sample consisted of peripheral blood. The receptors shown here come from a woman between 45 and 60 years old with acute or convalescent COVID-19.

This clone was observed a few times. The chain combines TRBV7-2 with TRBJ2-1; 8 nucleotides agree with TRBD1. Per germline, CDR1 SGHTA and CDR2 FQGNSA. V gave up 4 bases and J gave up 7 bases; unmatched junction bases: 3. This CDR3 spans 13 amino acids. The CDR3 coding sequence is TGTGCCAGCAGCTCGGACAGGGTTAATGAGCAGTTCTTC. It codes for CASSSDRVNEQFF.

The chain uses TRBV28 and TRBJ1-2; TRBD1 matches at 7 bases. Germline-derived CDR1 and CDR2 are MDHEN and SYDVKM. The CDR3 sequence is 14 residues long. The J segment lost 5 bases and the V segment lost 6 bases, leaving 9 bases of the junction unmatched. The CDR3 sequence is CASSPTRTGYGYTF. The CDR3 DNA is TGTGCCAGCAGCCCTACACGGACAGGATATGGCTACACCTTC.

The chain uses TRBV2 and TRBJ1-2; perhaps TRBD1 as D (6 bases). Germline lookup yields CDR1 SNHLY and CDR2 FYNNEI. This CDR3 comprises 18 residues. Trimming removed 4 bases from V and 4 bases from J, with 25 bases in between. CDR3 residues: CASSASRGAGPQIYGYTF. The CDR3 nucleotides are TGTGCCAGCAGTGCTTCCAGGGGCGCAGGTCCTCAGATCTATGGCTACACCTTC.

The chain uses TRBV12-3 or TRBV12-4 and TRBJ2-5, with TRBD1 identical over 8 bases. J lost 4 bases, V lost 7 bases, and 5 bases had no gene match. This CDR3 region has 13 residues. The CDR3 loop reads CASIAGTGETQYF. The CDR3 coding sequence is TGTGCCAGCATAGCAGGGACAGGAGAGACCCAGTACTTC.

The rearrangement uses TRBV9 and TRBJ2-2, with D perhaps matching TRBD1 (5 bases). Looked up from germline, CDR1 is SGDLS and CDR2 is YYNGEE. CDR3 length: 16 residues. Trimming stripped 4 bases from V and 4 bases from J, with 17 bases between. The CDR3: CASSPHKGQGTGELFF. CDR3 bases: TGTGCCAGCAGCCCACATAAAGGCCAGGGCACCGGGGAGCTGTTTTTT.

The rearrangement joins TRBV9 to TRBJ2-1; 12 bases agree with TRBD2. The CDR3 is made up of 17 amino acids. Germline CDR1 is SGDLS and CDR2 is YYNGEE. V was pared by 4 bases and J by 7 bases, with 12 bases of the junction left unmatched. The CDR3 region is CASSPRLAGDLGNEQFF. CDR3 in DNA: TGTGCCAGCAGCCCCCGACTAGCGGGGGACCTAGGTAATGAGCAGTTCTTC.

V gene TRBV7-2 combines with J gene TRBJ1-1, with 8 positions matching TRBD1. The germline V gene encodes CDR1 SGHTA and CDR2 FQGNSA. Losses at the gene ends were 4 bases for V and 4 bases for J; bases not matched to a gene: 8. This CDR3 is 15 amino acids long. For the CDR3, the DNA is TGTGCCAGCAGCTCGTTCAGCAGGGGGCTCACTGAAGCTTTCTTT. Its protein is CASSSFSRGLTEAFF.

The rearrangement joins TRBV9 to TRBJ2-2, with 11 bases that match TRBD1. There are 16 residues in the CDR3. The V segment lost 1 base and the J segment 4 bases; nucleotides outside the gene matches: 3. Germline V gene data show CDR1 as SGDLS and CDR2 as YYNGEE. The CDR3 spells CASSVRDRGGTGELFF. The CDR3 DNA follows: TGTGCCAGCAGCGTAAGGGACAGGGGGGGCACCGGGGAGCTGTTTTTT.

The V gene is TRBV21-1, the J gene TRBJ1-3. TRBV21-1 is shown as a pseudogene. This CDR3 spans 15 amino acids. The CDR3 DNA follows: TGTGCCAGCAGCAAAGATTTACTCTCTGGAAACACCATATATTTT. Translation gives CASSKDLLSGNTIYF.

The V gene is TRBV27, the J gene TRBJ2-7; D call uncertain. This CDR3 has 11 residues. V lost 5 bases to trimming and J lost 5 bases, with 7 bases between them. Germline CDR1 and CDR2: MNHEY and SMNVEV (reference sequence). DNA for the CDR3: TGTGCCAGCAGTAAGCTCCACGAGCAGTACTTC. Its protein is CASSKLHEQYF.

The chain combines TRBV30 with TRBJ1-1; 9 positions match TRBD1. V gave up 4 bases and J gave up 5 bases; unmatched junction bases: 14. The CDR3 extends over 16 amino acids. Germline assignment: CDR1 GTSNPN and CDR2 SVGIG (reference sequence). CDR3 nucleotides: TGTGCCTGGACCCACAGGGGGCGCGGATCGCTAACTGAAGCTTTCTTT. Protein: CAWTHRGRGSLTEAFF. The entire variable domain, with the rest obtained from reference TRBV30 and TRBJ1-1, is as follows: SQTIHQWPATLVQPVGSPLSLECTVEGTSNPNLYWYRQAAGRGLQLLFYSVGIGQISSEVPQNLSASRPQDRQFILSSKKLLLSDSGFYLCAWTHRGRGSLTEAFFGQGTRLTVV.

The V and J genes are TRBV19 and TRBJ2-7; 10 nucleotides agree with TRBD2. CDR3 length: 15 residues. Trimming at V came to 7 bases and at J to 3 bases, leaving 9 bases not matched to a gene. Germline-derived CDR1 and CDR2 are LNHDA and SQIVND (reference sequence). The CDR3 DNA is TGTGCCAGTAAAGATCGGACTAGCGGACACTACGAGCAGTACTTC. Amino acid sequence: CASKDRTSGHYEQYF.

The chain is built from TRBV9 and TRBJ2-2; TRBD2 is a possible D gene (7 bases). This CDR3 contains 18 residues. The V end lost 4 bases, the J end lost 2 bases, and 21 bases lay between the germline ends. Germline V gene sequence: CDR1 SGDLS, CDR2 YYNGEE. CDR3 amino acids: CASSSGGLADFNTGELFF. Here the CDR3 DNA reads TGTGCCAGCAGCTCCGGGGGGCTAGCGGACTTCAACACCGGGGAGCTGTTTTTT.

V and J are TRBV7-6 and TRBJ1-3; D is uncertain. V was pared by 0 bases and J by 0 bases, with 3 bases between. CDR3 length: 14 residues. From germline, CDR1 is SGHVS and CDR2 FNYEAQ. The CDR3 nucleotides read TGTGCCAGCAGCTTAGCTTACTCTGGAAACACCATATATTTT. Its translation is CASSLAYSGNTIYF.

V is TRBV6-1 and J is TRBJ1-4; a possible D gene is TRBD1 (5 bases). The length of the CDR3 is 14 residues. Trimming removed 4 bases from V and 8 bases from J, with 14 bases in between. The germline V gene encodes CDR1 MNHNS and CDR2 SASEGT. In DNA, the CDR3 is TGTGCCAGCAGTGTCGGGACTCTTCGGGAAAAACTGTTTTTT. The encoded protein is CASSVGTLREKLFF.

The rearrangement joins TRBV9 to TRBJ1-2; perhaps TRBD1 as D (6 bases). This CDR3 spans 15 amino acids. Germline V CDR1 and CDR2: SGDLS, YYNGEE. Trimming pared 4 bases from V and 8 bases from J, leaving 21 bases between. Here the CDR3 DNA reads TGTGCCAGCAGCTCAACCCACCAGGGGACGGGCGGCTACACCTTC. Translating it yields CASSSTHQGTGGYTF.

V and J are TRBV4-1 and TRBJ2-1; 10 bases are a match to TRBD2. The ends lost 1 base at V and 9 bases at J; junction bases unmatched: 6. In germline, CDR1 is MGHRA, CDR2 YSYEKL. This CDR3 comprises 15 residues. CDR3 nucleotide sequence: TGCGCCAGCAGCCAAGGGCTAGCGGGAGCTGGTGAGCAGTTCTTC. This encodes CASSQGLAGAGEQFF.

The rearrangement links TRBV28 to TRBJ1-5; D is unresolved. Germline V lookup: CDR1 MDHEN, CDR2 SYDVKM. The CDR3 length is 12 residues. Trimming removed 1 base from V and 6 bases from J, with 4 bases in between. Written as DNA, the CDR3 is TGTGCCAGCAGTTTATTGCGTCAGCCCCAGCATTTT. Its protein is CASSLLRQPQHF. The full variable domain, in which reference TRBV28 and TRBJ1-5 provide the parts outside the CDR3, is DVKVTQSSRYLVKRTGEKVFLECVQDMDHENMFWYRQDPGLGLRLIYFSYDVKMKEKGDIPEGYSVSREKKERFSLILESASTNQTSMYLCASSLLRQPQHFGDGTRLSIL.

The chain joins TRBV11-3 to TRBJ2-3; TRBD1 matches 8 bases. Germline CDR1 is SGHNT and CDR2 is YENEEA. Trimming removed 3 bases from V and 7 bases from J; junction bases left unmatched: 6. The CDR3 consists of 14 residues. The chain's CDR3 is CASSFGQGVNTQYF. The CDR3, as DNA: TGTGCCAGCAGCTTCGGACAGGGAGTGAATACGCAGTATTTT.

V usage is TRBV5-6 and J usage is TRBJ1-2; 10 bases align to TRBD1. CDR3 size: 15 residues. Germline assignment: CDR1 SGHDT and CDR2 YYEEEE. V lost 6 bases and J lost 2; bases outside the gene matches: 7. The CDR3 spells CASNLGQGLNYGYTF. The CDR3 DNA reads as TGTGCCAGCAACCTGGGACAGGGGTTAAACTATGGCTACACCTTC.